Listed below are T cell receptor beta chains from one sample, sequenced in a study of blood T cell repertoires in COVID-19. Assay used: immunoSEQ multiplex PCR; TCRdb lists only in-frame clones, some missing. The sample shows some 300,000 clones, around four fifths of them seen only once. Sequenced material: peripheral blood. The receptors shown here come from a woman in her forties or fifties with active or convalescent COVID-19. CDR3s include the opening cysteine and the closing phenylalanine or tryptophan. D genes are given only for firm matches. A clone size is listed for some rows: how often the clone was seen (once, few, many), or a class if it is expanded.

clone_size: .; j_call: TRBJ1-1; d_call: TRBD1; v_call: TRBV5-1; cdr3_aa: CASSTGAGQGLNTEAFF; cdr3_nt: TGCGCCAGCAGCACCGGCGCCGGACAGGGTTTGAACACTGAAGCTTTCTTT
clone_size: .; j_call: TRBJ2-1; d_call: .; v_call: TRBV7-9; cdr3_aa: CASSLSLAQRRGNHNEQFF; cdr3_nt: TGTGCCAGCAGCTTGTCCCTAGCGCAAAGAAGGGGAAATCACAATGAGCAGTTCTTC
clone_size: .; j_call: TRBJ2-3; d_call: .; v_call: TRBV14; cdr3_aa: CASSQDWADTQYF; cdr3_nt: TGTGCCAGCAGCCAAGATTGGGCGGATACGCAGTATTTT
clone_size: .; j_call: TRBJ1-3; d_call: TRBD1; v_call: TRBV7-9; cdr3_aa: CASSLDVDRGGNTIYF; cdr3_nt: TGTGCCAGCAGCTTAGACGTGGACAGGGGAGGAAACACCATATATTTT
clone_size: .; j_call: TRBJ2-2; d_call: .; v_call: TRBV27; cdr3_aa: CASSGLARAGELFF; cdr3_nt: TGTGCCAGCAGTGGGTTAGCGAGAGCCGGGGAGCTGTTTTTT
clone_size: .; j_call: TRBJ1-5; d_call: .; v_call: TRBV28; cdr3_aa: CASSFGLQPQHF; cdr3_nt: TGTGCCAGCAGTTTTGGGCTTCAGCCCCAGCATTTT
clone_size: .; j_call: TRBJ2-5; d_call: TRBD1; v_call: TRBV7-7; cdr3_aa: CASSHARGPQETQYF; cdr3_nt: TGTGCCAGCAGTCACGCCAGGGGGCCCCAAGAGACCCAGTACTTC
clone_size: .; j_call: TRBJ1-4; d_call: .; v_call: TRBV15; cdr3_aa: CATSRRIQGGEKLFF; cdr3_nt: TGTGCCACCAGCAGGAGGATACAGGGAGGGGAAAAACTGTTTTTT
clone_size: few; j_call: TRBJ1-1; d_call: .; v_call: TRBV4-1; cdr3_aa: CASSQDPTFDAFF; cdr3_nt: TGCGCCAGCAGCCAAGATCCGACATTTGATGCTTTCTTT
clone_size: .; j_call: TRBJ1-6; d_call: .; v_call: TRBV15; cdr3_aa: CATSSYQGLYSPLHF; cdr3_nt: TGTGCCACCAGCAGCTACCAGGGTTTATATTCACCCCTCCACTTT
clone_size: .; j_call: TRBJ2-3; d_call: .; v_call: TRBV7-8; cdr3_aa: CASSTGPQGDTQYF; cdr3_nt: TGTGCCAGCAGCACTGGTCCACAGGGAGATACGCAGTATTTT
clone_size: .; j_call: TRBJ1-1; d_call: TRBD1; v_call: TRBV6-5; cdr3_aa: CASRVDRVNTEAFF; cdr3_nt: TGTGCCAGCAGGGTGGACAGGGTGAACACTGAAGCTTTCTTT
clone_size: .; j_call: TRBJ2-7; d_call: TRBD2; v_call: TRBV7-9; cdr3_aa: CASSSLAGGYDEQYF; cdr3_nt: TGTGCCAGCAGCTCTCTAGCGGGAGGGTACGACGAGCAGTACTTC
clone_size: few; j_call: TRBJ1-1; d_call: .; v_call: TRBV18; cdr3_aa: CASSPTQENTEAFF; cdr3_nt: TGTGCCAGCTCACCTACACAGGAAAACACTGAAGCTTTCTTT
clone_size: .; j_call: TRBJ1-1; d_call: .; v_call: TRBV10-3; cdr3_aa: CAISERGGNTEAFF; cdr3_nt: TGTGCCATCAGTGAGCGGGGAGGGAACACTGAAGCTTTCTTT
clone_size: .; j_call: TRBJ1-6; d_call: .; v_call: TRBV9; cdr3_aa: CASSVAPGVDSPLHF; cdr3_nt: TGTGCCAGCAGCGTAGCCCCAGGGGTTGATTCACCCCTCCACTTT
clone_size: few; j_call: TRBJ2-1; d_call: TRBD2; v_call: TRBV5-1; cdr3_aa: CASSLDGLAGTLIPTPFF; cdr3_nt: TGCGCCAGCAGCTTGGACGGACTAGCGGGAACCCTAATACCCACGCCGTTCTTC
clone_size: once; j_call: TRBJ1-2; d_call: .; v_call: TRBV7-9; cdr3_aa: CASSLARGTDLGYTF; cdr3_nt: TGTGCCAGCAGCTTAGCACGGGGGACCGATCTGGGCTACACCTTC
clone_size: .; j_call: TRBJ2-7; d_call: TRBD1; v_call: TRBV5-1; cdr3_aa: CASSFRDRYEGEQYF; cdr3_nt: TGCGCCAGCAGCTTCCGGGACAGATATGAGGGAGAGCAGTACTTC
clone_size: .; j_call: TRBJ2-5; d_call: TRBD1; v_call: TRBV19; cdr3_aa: CASSKRQGRTRQETQYF; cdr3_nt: TGTGCCAGTAGTAAGAGACAGGGGCGAACGAGGCAAGAGACCCAGTACTTC
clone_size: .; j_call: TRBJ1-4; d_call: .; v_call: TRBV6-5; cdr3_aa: CASRDRNEKLFF; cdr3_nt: TGTGCCAGCAGGGACAGAAATGAAAAACTGTTTTTT